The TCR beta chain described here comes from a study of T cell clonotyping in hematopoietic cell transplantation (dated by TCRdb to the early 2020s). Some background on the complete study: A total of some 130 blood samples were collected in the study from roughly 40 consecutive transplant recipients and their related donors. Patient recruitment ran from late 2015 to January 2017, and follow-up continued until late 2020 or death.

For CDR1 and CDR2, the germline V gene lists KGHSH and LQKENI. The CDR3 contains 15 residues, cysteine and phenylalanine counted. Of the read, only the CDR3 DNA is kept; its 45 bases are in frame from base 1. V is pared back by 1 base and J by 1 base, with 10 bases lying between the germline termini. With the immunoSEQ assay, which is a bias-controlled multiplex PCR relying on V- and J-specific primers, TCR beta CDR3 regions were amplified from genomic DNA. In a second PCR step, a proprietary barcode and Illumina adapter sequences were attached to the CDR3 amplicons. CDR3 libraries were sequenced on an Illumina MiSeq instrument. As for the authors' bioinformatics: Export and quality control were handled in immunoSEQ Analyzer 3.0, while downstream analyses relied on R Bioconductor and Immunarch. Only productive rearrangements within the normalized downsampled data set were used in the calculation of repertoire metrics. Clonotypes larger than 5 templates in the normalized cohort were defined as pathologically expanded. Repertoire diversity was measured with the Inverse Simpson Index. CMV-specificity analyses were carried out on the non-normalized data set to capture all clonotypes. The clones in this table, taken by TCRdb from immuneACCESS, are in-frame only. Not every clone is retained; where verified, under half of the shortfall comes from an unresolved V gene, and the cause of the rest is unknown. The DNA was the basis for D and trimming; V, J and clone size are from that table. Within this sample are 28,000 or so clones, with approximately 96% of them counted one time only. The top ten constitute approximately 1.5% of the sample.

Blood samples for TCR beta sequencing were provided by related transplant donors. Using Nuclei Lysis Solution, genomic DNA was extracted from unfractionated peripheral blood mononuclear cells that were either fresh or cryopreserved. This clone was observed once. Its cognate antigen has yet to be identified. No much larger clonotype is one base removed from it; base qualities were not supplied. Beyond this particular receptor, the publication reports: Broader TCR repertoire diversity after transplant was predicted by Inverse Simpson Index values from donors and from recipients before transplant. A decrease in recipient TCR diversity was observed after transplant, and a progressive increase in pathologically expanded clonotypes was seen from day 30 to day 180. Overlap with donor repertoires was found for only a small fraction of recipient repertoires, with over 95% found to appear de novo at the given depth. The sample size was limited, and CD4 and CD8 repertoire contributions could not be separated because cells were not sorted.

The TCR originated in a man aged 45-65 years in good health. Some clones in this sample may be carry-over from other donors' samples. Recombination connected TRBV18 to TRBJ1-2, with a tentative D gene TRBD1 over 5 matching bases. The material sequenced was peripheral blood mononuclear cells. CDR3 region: CASSPRQNSNYGYTF. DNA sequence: TGTGCCAGCTCACCACGACAGAACAGTAACTATGGCTACACCTTC.